This T cell receptor beta chain was profiled in a study of blood T cell repertoires in COVID-19. Original data processing: Researchers report that nucleated cell counts were estimated from reference gene primer amplification. Sequencing used immunoSEQ multiplex PCR; TCRdb keeps in-frame clones, though not all of them. For V, J and clone size, that table is used; D and trimming come from the DNA. Here the sample spans around 230,000 clones, approximately 86% being singletons. Germline values: CDR1 MNHEY, CDR2 SVGAGI. The CDR3 spans 13 residues. V lost 2 bases to trimming and J lost 5 bases, with 7 bases between them.

The sequence was collected from a woman in her thirties or forties with acute COVID-19. The sample consisted of PBMCs or T cells enriched from blood (not recorded which). The V and J genes are TRBV6-5 and TRBJ2-1; D is unclear. The CDR3, as DNA: TGTGCCAGCAGTTACGCGCGTGACAATGAGCAGTTCTTC. Its translation: CASSYARDNEQFF.